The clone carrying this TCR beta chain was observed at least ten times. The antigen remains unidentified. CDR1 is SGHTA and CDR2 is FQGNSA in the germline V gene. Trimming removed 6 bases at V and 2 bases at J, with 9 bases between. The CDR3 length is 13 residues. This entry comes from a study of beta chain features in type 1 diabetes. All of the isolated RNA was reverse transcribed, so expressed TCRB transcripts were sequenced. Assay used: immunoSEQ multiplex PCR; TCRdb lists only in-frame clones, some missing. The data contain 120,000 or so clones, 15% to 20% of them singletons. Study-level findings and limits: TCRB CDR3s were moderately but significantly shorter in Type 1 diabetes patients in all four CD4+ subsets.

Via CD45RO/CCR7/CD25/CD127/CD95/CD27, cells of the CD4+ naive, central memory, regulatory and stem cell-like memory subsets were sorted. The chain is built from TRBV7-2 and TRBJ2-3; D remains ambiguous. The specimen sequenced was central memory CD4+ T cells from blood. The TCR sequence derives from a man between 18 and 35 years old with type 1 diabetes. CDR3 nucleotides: TGTGCCAGCAGGGGCCTCCACACAGATACGCAGTATTTT. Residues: CASRGLHTDTQYF.